This T cell receptor (beta chain) was sequenced in a study of control samples from healthy donors and cancer patients. The repertoire was sequenced with immunoSEQ multiplex PCR; TCRdb's copy has only in-frame clones and lacks some. The table records 90,000 to 110,000 clones, around 89% of them present only once. The CDR3 has 15 amino acids. Germline CDR1 MGHRA, CDR2 YSYEKL. The ends were cut back, 1 base at V and 9 bases at J, with 16 bases in the middle. This sequence was found in a woman aged 45-60 years in good health. Sequenced sample: blood. The rearrangement uses TRBV4-1 and TRBJ1-5; D unclear. The CDR3 loop reads CASSQGTGTTGPQHF. The CDR3 bases are TGCGCCAGCAGCCAAGGTACGGGCACCACGGGGCCCCAGCATTTT.